The entry below describes one TCR beta chain. The antigen is undetermined. TCRdb passed the reads through MiXCR, listing each CDR3 protein once. Of hundreds of thousands of distinct CDR3 sequences detected, roughly a third appear once; the ten largest clones hold under 3.5%. The data are from a study of T cell repertoires in cytomegalovirus infection. The study's findings and limits: The cumulative frequency of public TCR beta families identified carriers of CMV plus the relevant HLA.

The V gene lost 4 bases and the J gene lost 3 bases, with 9 bases spanning the gap. The CDR3 runs 13 residues. Germline values: CDR1 SGHTA, CDR2 FQGNSA. The specimen sequenced was PBMCs. The clonotype comes from a human donor in good health (CMV status not recorded). Some clones in this sample may be carry-over from other donors' samples. The chain carries TRBV7-2 and TRBJ1-2; tentative D call: TRBD1 (6 bases). The CDR3 protein is CASSWNRDYGYTF. The CDR3 DNA reads TGTGCCAGCAGCTGGAACAGGGACTATGGCTACACCTTC.